These T cell receptor beta chains were read from a single sample in a study of blood T cell repertoires in COVID-19. The repertoire was sequenced with immunoSEQ multiplex PCR; TCRdb's copy has only in-frame clones and lacks some. The data contain about 150,000 clones, roughly 83% of them singletons. The specimen sequenced was peripheral blood. Receptors were obtained from a man aged 18 to 30 with active or convalescent COVID-19. The CDR3 runs from the conserved cysteine through the conserved F or W. A D gene is named only where the DNA matches it firmly. Only some rows state a clone size, as once, few, many or a class for expanded clones.

d_gene	abundance	v_gene	j_gene	CDR3aa	CDR3nt
.	.	TRBV7-3	TRBJ1-1	CASSLVQNTEAFF	TGTGCCAGCAGCTTAGTCCAGAACACTGAAGCTTTCTTT
TRBD2	.	TRBV6-2/TRBV6-3	TRBJ2-7	CASSYTSGGSYEQYF	TGTGCCAGCAGTTACACGAGCGGGGGGTCCTACGAGCAGTACTTC
.	.	TRBV18	TRBJ1-2	CASSPLERNGYTF	TGTGCCAGCTCACCACTAGAGCGAAATGGCTACACCTTC
TRBD1	once	TRBV11-2	TRBJ1-2	CASSLNRGGANYGYTF	TGTGCCAGCAGCTTAAACAGGGGTGGAGCTAACTATGGCTACACCTTC
TRBD1	.	TRBV4-2	TRBJ2-6	CASSLDRDSSGANVLTF	TGTGCCAGCAGCCTGGACAGGGACTCCTCTGGGGCCAACGTCCTGACTTTC
.	once	TRBV5-1	TRBJ2-7	CASSFTASSYEQYF	TGCGCCAGCAGCTTCACAGCAAGCTCCTACGAGCAGTACTTC
TRBD2	.	TRBV5-4	TRBJ2-3	CASSLEAGGVDTQYF	TGTGCCAGCAGCTTGGAAGCGGGAGGAGTAGATACGCAGTATTTT
.	.	TRBV5-4	TRBJ1-2	CASSLAHSGNYGYTF	TGTGCCAGCAGCTTGGCCCACTCAGGGAACTATGGCTACACCTTC
.	once	TRBV25-1	TRBJ1-5	CASRGGGGQPQHF	TGTGCCAGCAGAGGGGGGGGAGGTCAGCCCCAGCATTTT
TRBD2	.	TRBV4-3	TRBJ2-5	CASSQDLGGGQETQYF	TGCGCCAGCAGCCAAGACCTGGGCGGGGGGCAAGAGACCCAGTACTTC
TRBD1	once	TRBV5-1	TRBJ1-4	CASSLNRGPGEKLFF	TGCGCCAGCAGTCTAAACAGGGGGCCTGGTGAAAAACTGTTTTTT
.	few	TRBV28	TRBJ2-1	CASRSPGYNEQFF	TGTGCCAGCAGGAGCCCGGGCTACAATGAGCAGTTCTTC
TRBD1	.	TRBV7-6	TRBJ2-7	CASSLVGQGAYEQYF	TGTGCCAGCAGTCTAGTGGGACAGGGAGCCTACGAGCAGTACTTC
TRBD1	once	TRBV5-6	TRBJ1-2	CASSFGTGNYGYTF	TGTGCCAGCAGCTTTGGGACAGGGAACTATGGCTACACCTTC
.	.	TRBV15	TRBJ2-1	CATSRDMGREYNEQFF	TGTGCCACCAGCAGGGACATGGGGCGGGAATACAATGAGCAGTTCTTC
.	.	TRBV29-1	TRBJ1-1	CSGLMNTEAFF	TGCAGCGGACTGATGAACACTGAAGCTTTCTTT
.	.	TRBV5-1	TRBJ2-3	CASSLVGQGTDTQYF	TGCGCCAGCAGCTTGGTGGGCCAGGGCACAGATACGCAGTATTTT
.	.	TRBV7-9	TRBJ2-3	CASSTTITDTQYF	TGTGCCAGCAGCACAACTATTACAGATACGCAGTATTTT
TRBD1	few	TRBV10-1	TRBJ1-2	CASSDTGAGYTF	TGCGCCAGCAGTGACACAGGGGCCGGCTACACCTTC
TRBD1	.	TRBV4-2	TRBJ1-4	CASSQGQGTANEKLFF	TGTGCCAGCAGCCAGGGACAGGGGACGGCTAATGAAAAACTGTTTTTT
.	.	TRBV3-1/TRBV3-2	TRBJ1-2	CASSQDPSRAYGYTF	TGTGCCAGCAGCCAAGATCCCAGCAGGGCCTATGGCTACACCTTC
TRBD1	.	TRBV13	TRBJ1-3	CASSPDRGSGNTIYF	TGTGCCAGCAGCCCGGACAGGGGCTCTGGAAACACCATATATTTT
.	few	TRBV5-1	TRBJ1-4	CASSLGSVGDEKLFF	TGCGCCAGCAGCTTGGGTTCGGTGGGCGATGAAAAACTGTTTTTT
TRBD1	.	TRBV5-1	TRBJ1-4	CASSSQGATNEKLFF	TGCGCCAGCAGCTCCCAGGGGGCAACTAATGAAAAACTGTTTTTT
.	.	TRBV7-2	TRBJ1-1	CASSSRGDNTEAFF	TGTGCCAGCAGCTCCCGGGGGGATAACACTGAAGCTTTCTTT
.	.	TRBV5-1	TRBJ2-3	CASSYGQSTDTQYF	TGCGCCAGCAGCTACGGACAGAGCACAGATACGCAGTATTTT
.	.	TRBV7-9	TRBJ1-2	CASSLAESAGGYTF	TGTGCCAGCAGCTTAGCAGAGAGTGCGGGAGGCTACACCTTC
.	.	TRBV11-2	TRBJ2-7	CASSYGRVGNYEQYF	TGTGCCAGCAGCTATGGCAGGGTAGGAAACTACGAGCAGTACTTC
TRBD1	.	TRBV6-1	TRBJ1-3	CASSVTDREAGNTIYF	TGTGCCAGCAGTGTCACGGACAGGGAAGCTGGAAACACCATATATTTT
.	.	TRBV4-3	TRBJ2-1	CASSHRESSYNEQFF	TGCGCCAGCAGCCATAGGGAGAGCTCCTACAATGAGCAGTTCTTC
.	.	TRBV7-7	TRBJ2-5	CASSLGRGGGETQYF	TGTGCTAGCAGCTTAGGCAGGGGCGGAGGAGAGACCCAGTACTTC
TRBD2	few	TRBV27	TRBJ2-7	CASSLRAGAHEQYF	TGTGCCAGCAGTTTAAGGGCGGGAGCGCACGAGCAGTACTTC
.	.	TRBV7-9	TRBJ2-6	CASSSKEAGANVLTF	TGTGCCAGCAGCTCCAAAGAGGCTGGGGCCAACGTCCTGACTTTC
.	few	TRBV5-5	TRBJ2-3	CASSLAQFSGTDTQYF	TGTGCCAGCAGCTTGGCTCAGTTTTCTGGCACAGATACGCAGTATTTT
TRBD1	.	TRBV18	TRBJ2-5	CASSPLGGSETQYF	TGTGCCAGCTCACCACTAGGGGGCAGCGAGACCCAGTACTTC
.	.	TRBV19	TRBJ1-2	CASRRTGPNYGYTF	TGTGCCAGTAGACGAACAGGGCCTAACTATGGCTACACCTTC
TRBD1	.	TRBV29-1	TRBJ1-3	CSAMTGNTIYF	TGCAGCGCGATGACAGGGAACACCATATATTTT
TRBD2	.	TRBV18	TRBJ2-1	CASSPLGVAGGRTYNEQFF	TGTGCCAGCTCACCACTAGGGGTAGCGGGAGGTCGGACCTACAATGAGCAGTTCTTC
.	.	TRBV5-1	TRBJ2-7	CASSFVSLKGSILKQYF	TGCGCCAGCAGCTTTGTCTCCCTGAAGGGGTCAATCCTAAAGCAGTACTTC
.	.	TRBV27	TRBJ1-5	CASSLSPGGNQPQHF	TGTGCCAGCAGTTTATCTCCAGGGGGCAATCAGCCCCAGCATTTT
.	.	TRBV7-9	TRBJ1-1	CASSLRGALPNTEAFF	TGTGCCAGCAGCTTACGGGGGGCCCTACCGAACACTGAAGCTTTCTTT
TRBD2	.	TRBV9	TRBJ2-5	CASSVLAGGQETQYF	TGTGCCAGCAGCGTATTAGCGGGGGGGCAAGAGACCCAGTACTTC
.	.	TRBV28	TRBJ1-1	CASSFGGRTEAFF	TGTGCCAGCAGTTTTGGGGGGAGGACTGAAGCTTTCTTT
TRBD1	.	TRBV6-1	TRBJ2-4	CASSELPPFTGDIAKNIQYF	TGTGCCAGCAGTGAACTGCCCCCCTTTACAGGGGATATAGCCAAAAACATTCAGTACTTC
TRBD1	once	TRBV19	TRBJ1-5	CASKIDREIYQPQHF	TGTGCCAGTAAGATCGACAGGGAAATCTATCAGCCCCAGCATTTT
.	.	TRBV6-6	TRBJ2-1	CASSLIRTASSYNEQFF	TGTGCCAGCAGTCTTATACGGACAGCAAGCTCCTACAATGAGCAGTTCTTC
TRBD1	.	TRBV14	TRBJ2-7	CASMRTGEVLEYF	TGTGCCAGCATGAGGACAGGGGAGGTTTTGGAGTACTTC
.	.	TRBV30	TRBJ1-4	CAWSNLGGEATNEKLFF	TGTGCCTGGAGCAACCTCGGGGGAGAGGCAACTAATGAAAAACTGTTTTTT